This is a list of T cell receptor beta chains from one sample in a study of T-cell reconstitution after alpha-beta-depleted transplantation in children. MiXCR was run by TCRdb on the PCR reads, yielding one entry per CDR3 protein. The sample lists about 420,000 distinct CDR3 sequences; roughly 17% were seen once. Specimen: PBMCs, mostly from graft donor cells, collected 360 days after TCRalphabeta/CD19-depleted stem cell transplant. The receptor source for this set is a boy under three years old who had a stem cell transplant for Wiskott-Aldrich syndrome, so the T cells may come from the graft donor. CDR3s include the opening cysteine and the closing phenylalanine or tryptophan. The order of the fields is J gene, D gene, V gene, clone size, CDR3 DNA, CDR3 protein. A D gene is named only where the DNA matches it firmly. Clone size appears in some rows only: once, few, many, or a class for an expanded clone.

TRBJ2-2 | - | TRBV10-3 | - | TGTGCCATCAGGCTACAGGGTAACACCGGGGAGCTGTTTTTT | CAIRLQGNTGELFF
TRBJ2-5 | TRBD1 | TRBV5-1 | - | TGCGCCAGCAGCGACCAGGGGGCACAAGAGACCCAGTACTTC | CASSDQGAQETQYF
TRBJ1-1 | - | TRBV5-1 | many | TGCGCCAGCAGCAGATCCGTAGGTCCGTCTAGATACACTGAAGCTTTCTTT | CASSRSVGPSRYTEAFF
TRBJ2-5 | - | TRBV7-7 | - | TGTGCCAGCAGCTCCAAGGCCAGGGAGACCCAGTACTTC | CASSSKARETQYF
TRBJ2-1 | TRBD2 | TRBV24-1 | - | TGTGCCACCAGTGATTCTGCGGGAGGTCGTCAACAGTTCTTC | CATSDSAGGRQQFF
TRBJ2-7 | - | TRBV12-3/TRBV12-4 | - | TGTGCCAGCAGTCGCCGGACATACGACGAGCAGTACTTC | CASSRRTYDEQYF
TRBJ1-3 | - | TRBV6-5 | few | TGTGCCAGCAGTTATCCCCGTGGGGGGTACTCTGGAAACACCATATATTTT | CASSYPRGGYSGNTIYF
TRBJ1-2 | - | TRBV7-9 | few | TGTGCCAGCAGCTCCCGGCCCGGGGAGTCTCATGGCTACACCTTC | CASSSRPGESHGYTF
TRBJ2-1 | TRBD2 | TRBV10-3 | few | TGTGCCATCAGTGACCCGATACTAGCGGGAGTCAATGAGCAGTTCTTC | CAISDPILAGVNEQFF
TRBJ2-5 | - | TRBV6-6 | - | TGTGCCAGCACCTTAGCAGAGACCCAGTACTTC | CASTLAETQYF
TRBJ2-1 | - | TRBV10-3 | - | TGTGCCATCAGTGAAGGCGGGGGCAAAGTATGGGATGAGCAGTTCTTC | CAISEGGGKVWDEQFF
TRBJ2-3 | - | TRBV29-1 | few | TGCAGCGTTGTACCCCGACTAGACTTCACAGATACGCAGTATTTT | CSVVPRLDFTDTQYF
TRBJ2-7 | - | TRBV28 | - | TGTGCCAGCAGTTTGGGATATTCCTCCTACGAGCAGTACTTC | CASSLGYSSYEQYF
TRBJ2-1 | - | TRBV7-8 | - | TGTGCCAGCAGCTCCTTACAACCGGGACTCCTCTACAATGAGCAGTTCTTC | CASSSLQPGLLYNEQFF
TRBJ1-1 | - | TRBV5-1 | few | TGCGCCAGCAGCTTTAGGGTCTTTGGGGACACTGAAGCTTTCTTT | CASSFRVFGDTEAFF
TRBJ1-4 | - | TRBV12-3/TRBV12-4 | few | TGTGCCAGCACCACCCCGGGAACGGGCGAAAAACTGTTTTTT | CASTTPGTGEKLFF
TRBJ2-3 | TRBD1 | TRBV4-1 | few | TGCGCCAGCAGCCTACAGGGGGCTACAGATACGCAGTATTTT | CASSLQGATDTQYF
TRBJ2-7 | - | TRBV7-9 | few | TGTGCCAGCAGCCCACAGCAGGGGAGCGAGCAGTACTTC | CASSPQQGSEQYF
TRBJ2-3 | TRBD2 | TRBV7-2 | - | TGTGCCAGCAGCTCGCTACGGACTAGCGGACACACAGATACGCAGTATTTT | CASSSLRTSGHTDTQYF
TRBJ2-1 | TRBD2 | TRBV20-1 | few | TGCAGTGCTAGGAGACTAGCGGGAGAGGAGCAGTTCTTC | CSARRLAGEEQFF
TRBJ2-7 | TRBD2 | TRBV7-2 | - | TGTGCCAGCAGCTTAGTAGGAATAGCGGGGGGGCGCTACGAGCAGTACTTC | CASSLVGIAGGRYEQYF
TRBJ2-5 | - | TRBV7-9 | - | TGTGCCAGCAGAAGTCCCCGGGACTTCAACCGGGAGACCCAGTACTTC | CASRSPRDFNRETQYF
TRBJ1-2 | TRBD1 | TRBV6-1 | few | TGTGCCAGCCGCGGGACAGGGGGCAACTATGGCTACACCTTC | CASRGTGGNYGYTF
TRBJ2-2 | TRBD2 | TRBV4-3 | - | TGCGCCAGCAGCCCAGGACTAGCGGGAGTCGGGGAGCTGTTTTTT | CASSPGLAGVGELFF
TRBJ2-1 | - | TRBV7-2 | - | TGTGCCAGCAGCTTAGCGACGGGCCTCTACAATGAGCAGTTCTTC | CASSLATGLYNEQFF
TRBJ2-3 | - | TRBV12-3/TRBV12-4 | - | TGTGCCAGCAGTACCGAGACAGGAATGGATACGCAGTATTTT | CASSTETGMDTQYF
TRBJ2-3 | - | TRBV7-2 | - | TGTGCCAGCAGCTATGCCGGGCTCCGCACAGATACGCAGTATTTT | CASSYAGLRTDTQYF
TRBJ2-1 | TRBD2 | TRBV12-3/TRBV12-4 | few | TGTGCCAGCAGTTTACTGGGGACTAACCTTTTTTACAATGAGCAGTTCTTC | CASSLLGTNLFYNEQFF
TRBJ1-2 | TRBD1 | TRBV7-9 | - | TGTGCCAGCAGCAACCGGGACAGCTATGGCTACACCTTC | CASSNRDSYGYTF
TRBJ2-3 | - | TRBV11-2 | - | TGTGCCAGCAGCCAAACAGGACCACTTAGCACAGATACGCAGTATTTT | CASSQTGPLSTDTQYF
TRBJ2-2 | TRBD2 | TRBV29-1 | - | TGCAGCGTTACTGAAGCGGGACGGAACACCGGGGAGCTGTTTTTT | CSVTEAGRNTGELFF
TRBJ1-6 | - | TRBV10-3 | - | TGTGCCATCAGTGGGGGCCAATCCAGTAATTCACCCCTCCACTTT | CAISGGQSSNSPLHF
TRBJ2-7 | - | TRBV5-5 | - | TGTGCCAGCAGCTTGGGGCAGAATACCTACGAGCAGTACTTC | CASSLGQNTYEQYF
TRBJ2-7 | TRBD2 | TRBV12-3/TRBV12-4 | few | TGTGCCAGCAGTCCCGAGCTAGCGGATTTTTACGAGCAGTACTTC | CASSPELADFYEQYF
TRBJ2-7 | TRBD1 | TRBV5-8 | - | TGTGCCAGCAGCCTGCTCCGGACAGGGAGGTCCTACGAGCAGTACTTC | CASSLLRTGRSYEQYF
TRBJ2-5 | - | TRBV5-1 | few | TGCGCCAGCAGCTTGAAGTGGCCCTGGGACAACCAAGAGACCCAGTACTTC | CASSLKWPWDNQETQYF
TRBJ2-2 | - | TRBV5-1 | - | TGCGCCAGCAGCGGGACCCCGAGGACCGGGGAGCTGTTTTTT | CASSGTPRTGELFF
TRBJ2-3 | - | TRBV7-2 | - | TGTGCCAGCAGCTTAACCCAGGGTAGATATACGCAGTATTTT | CASSLTQGRYTQYF
TRBJ2-3 | - | TRBV5-1 | few | TGCGCCAGCAGCTTGGGGATCTTCACAGATACGCAGTATTTT | CASSLGIFTDTQYF
TRBJ2-7 | - | TRBV6-5 | - | TGTGCCAGCATTAAATATAGGGGGGCCTACCCGGAGCAGTACTTC | CASIKYRGAYPEQYF
TRBJ2-3 | - | TRBV7-9 | few | TGTGCCAGCAGCCGACGATTGGGCGGAAGCACAGATACGCAGTATTTT | CASSRRLGGSTDTQYF
TRBJ2-1 | - | TRBV2 | few | TGTGCCAGCAGTCGAGATGGGCCTCGGGACAATGAGCAGTTCTTC | CASSRDGPRDNEQFF
TRBJ2-1 | - | TRBV12-3/TRBV12-4 | - | TGTGCCAGTGGCGATCTCGCCCCCACCCCACACAATGAGCAGTTCTTC | CASGDLAPTPHNEQFF
TRBJ2-3 | TRBD2 | TRBV7-2 | few | TGTGCCAGCAGCCAGAAGGGACTAGCATTTCCAGATACGCAGTATTTT | CASSQKGLAFPDTQYF
TRBJ1-3 | - | TRBV20-1 | few | TGCAGTGCTCGTGGACTGCTTGAAAACACCATATATTTT | CSARGLLENTIYF
TRBJ2-5 | - | TRBV10-1 | few | TGCGCCAGCAGTGAGTCAACGGGGGCTGAGACCCAGTACTTC | CASSESTGAETQYF
TRBJ1-1 | - | TRBV12-3/TRBV12-4 | few | TGTGCCAGCAGCCCACGCTGGAAAGGGGGCACTGAAGCTTTCTTT | CASSPRWKGGTEAFF
TRBJ1-2 | TRBD1 | TRBV5-1 | - | TGCGCCAGCAGCTTGCCGGGACAGGGCTATGGCTACACCTTC | CASSLPGQGYGYTF
TRBJ2-2 | TRBD1 | TRBV20-1 | few | TGCAGTGCTGCTAGGACAGGGGGCTACACCGGGGAGCTGTTTTTT | CSAARTGGYTGELFF
TRBJ2-7 | - | TRBV6-1 | - | TGTACCAGCACCAGGGGTGGTGCCTACGAGCAGTACTTC | CTSTRGGAYEQYF
TRBJ2-2 | TRBD2 | TRBV5-1 | - | TGCGCCAGCAGCTCCCGTGGGCGGGGGGGCGCCAACACCGGGGAGCTGTTTTTT | CASSSRGRGGANTGELFF
TRBJ2-5 | - | TRBV12-3/TRBV12-4 | - | TGTGCCAGCAGTATGCAACCGGGACCCCAAGAGACCCAGTACTTC | CASSMQPGPQETQYF
TRBJ2-1 | - | TRBV4-3 | - | TGCGCCAGCAGCCTTGACTCAAGGGAGGACAATGAGCAGTTCTTC | CASSLDSREDNEQFF
TRBJ1-1 | - | TRBV6-7 | - | TGTGCCAGCAGAGAGGACAGAAGCACTGAAGCTTTCTTT | CASREDRSTEAFF
TRBJ2-5 | - | TRBV12-3/TRBV12-4 | few | TGTGCCAGCACTAGTAAAGGGTTTGGGGAGACCCAGTACTTC | CASTSKGFGETQYF